These 6 T cell receptor beta chains originate from one sample sequenced in a study of CD8 T cells in Susac syndrome. Random hexamers served to reverse transcribe roughly 0.5 to 1 ug RNA. TCRdb redid the calling of the immunoSEQ multiplex PCR reads with MiXCR, one entry per CDR3 protein. Of 150,000 to 200,000 distinct CDR3 sequences listed, about 96% are singletons. Sequencing used CD4+ T cells from PBMCs. These receptors originate from a human donor with Susac syndrome.

This rearrangement joins TRBV7-2 to TRBJ2-1; D perhaps matches TRBD1 (5 bases). The CDR3 sequence is 16 residues long. Per germline, CDR1 SGHTA and CDR2 FQGNSA. V was shortened by 3 bases and J by 0 bases, with 12 bases between the two germline ends. CDR3 protein: CASSFWGSPSYNEQFF. CDR3 nucleotides: TGTGCCAGCAGCTTTTGGGGCAGCCCCTCCTACAATGAGCAGTTCTTC.

This clonotype has a single count. This chain uses TRBV19 with TRBJ2-1; 12 nucleotides agree with TRBD2. The trim removed 2 bases at V and 4 bases at J, leaving 3 bases unmatched. This CDR3 contains 16 residues. CDR1 is LNHDA, CDR2 SQIVND, per germline (reference sequence). CDR3: CASSIPGLAGYNEQFF. In DNA, the CDR3 is TGTGCCAGTAGTATACCCGGACTAGCGGGGTACAATGAGCAGTTCTTC. Combining the CDR3 with reference TRBV19 and TRBJ2-1 gives the whole variable domain DGGITQSPKYLFRKEGQNVTLSCEQNLNHDAMYWYRQDPGQGLRLIYYSQIVNDFQKGDIAEGYSVSREKKESFPLTVTSAQKNPTAFYLCASSIPGLAGYNEQFFGPGTRLTVL.

This clonotype was seen a single time. The chain carries TRBV6-5 and TRBJ2-1; D gene unclear. This CDR3 is built from 12 residues. The ends were cut back, 6 bases at V and 9 bases at J, with 12 bases in the middle. Per germline, CDR1 MNHEY and CDR2 SVGAGI. The DNA of the CDR3 is TGTGCCAGCAGGGTTGCGTTGGGTGAGCAGTTCTTC. Amino acid sequence: CASRVALGEQFF.

The chain has TRBV30 and TRBJ2-1, with a weak D call TRBD1 (5 bases). The CDR3 is 15 amino acids. Trimming pared 0 bases from V and 0 bases from J, leaving 9 bases between. CDR1 is GTSNPN and CDR2 is SVGIG in the germline V gene (reference sequence). DNA for the CDR3: TGTGCCTGGAGTGTCAGGGCCAGCTCCTACAATGAGCAGTTCTTC. This gives the protein CAWSVRASSYNEQFF.

The chain joins TRBV6-5 to TRBJ1-6; 8 positions match TRBD1. Germline V gene data show CDR1 as MNHEY and CDR2 as SVGAGI. The CDR3 extends over 14 amino acids. Trimming removed 7 bases from V and 7 bases from J; junction bases left unmatched: 6. CDR3 coding DNA: TGTGCCAGCAACCAGGGGGCACGGAATTCACCCCTCCACTTT. Residues: CASNQGARNSPLHF.

The chain employs TRBV3-1 and TRBJ2-4; 11 bases line up with TRBD2. The CDR3 totals 16 residues. With V trimmed by 3 bases and J by 3 bases, 4 bases remained unmatched. The germline V gene encodes CDR1 LGHDT and CDR2 YNNKEL (reference sequence). The CDR3, as DNA: TGTGCCAGCAGCCATACGCTAGCGGGAGGCAAAAACATTCAGTACTTC. This encodes CASSHTLAGGKNIQYF.